Given below is one TCR beta chain in context. Its antigen is currently unknown. This record belongs to a study of CD8 T cells in ankylosing spondylitis. Overall study results and limits: Several of the motif variants were reported before in synovial fluid and blood from reactive arthritis. A TCR beta motif of roughly 8 highly homologous variants seemed to mark ankylosing spondylitis blood.

Libraries for TCR beta were made by quantitative 5'-RACE with molecular barcodes. TCRdb reanalysed the 5' RACE reads using MiXCR and keeps one entry per CDR3 protein. This sample yields fewer than 400,000 distinct CDR3 sequences, of which 20% to 25% are seen a single time; approximately 16% belongs to the top ten. Germline trimming cut 3 bases from V and 3 bases from J; bases unmatched to any gene: 7. Germline V lookup: CDR1 SGHTA, CDR2 FQGNSA. The CDR3 loop spans 15 amino acids. Source material: blood, either unsorted or a sorted T cell fraction (not recorded which). The chain uses TRBV7-2 and TRBJ2-7; 8 bases match TRBD1. This sequence originates from a male donor with ankylosing spondylitis. The CDR3 nucleotides are TGTGCCAGCAGCTTTGACAGGGGCACCCACTACGAGCAGTACTTC. It specifies CASSFDRGTHYEQYF.